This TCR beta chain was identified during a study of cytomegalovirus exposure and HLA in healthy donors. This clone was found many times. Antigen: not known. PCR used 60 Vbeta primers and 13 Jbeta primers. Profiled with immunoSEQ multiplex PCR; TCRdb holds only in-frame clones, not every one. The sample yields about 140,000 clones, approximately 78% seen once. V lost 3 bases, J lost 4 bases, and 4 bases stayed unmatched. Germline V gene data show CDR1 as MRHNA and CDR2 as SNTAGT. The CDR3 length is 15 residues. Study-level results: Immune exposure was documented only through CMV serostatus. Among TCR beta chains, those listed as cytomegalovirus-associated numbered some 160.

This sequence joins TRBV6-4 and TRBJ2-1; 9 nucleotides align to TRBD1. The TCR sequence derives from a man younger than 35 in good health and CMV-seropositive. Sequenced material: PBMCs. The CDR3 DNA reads TGTGCCAGCAGTGAGTTTGGGACAGGGTACAATGAGCAGTTCTTC. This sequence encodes CASSEFGTGYNEQFF.